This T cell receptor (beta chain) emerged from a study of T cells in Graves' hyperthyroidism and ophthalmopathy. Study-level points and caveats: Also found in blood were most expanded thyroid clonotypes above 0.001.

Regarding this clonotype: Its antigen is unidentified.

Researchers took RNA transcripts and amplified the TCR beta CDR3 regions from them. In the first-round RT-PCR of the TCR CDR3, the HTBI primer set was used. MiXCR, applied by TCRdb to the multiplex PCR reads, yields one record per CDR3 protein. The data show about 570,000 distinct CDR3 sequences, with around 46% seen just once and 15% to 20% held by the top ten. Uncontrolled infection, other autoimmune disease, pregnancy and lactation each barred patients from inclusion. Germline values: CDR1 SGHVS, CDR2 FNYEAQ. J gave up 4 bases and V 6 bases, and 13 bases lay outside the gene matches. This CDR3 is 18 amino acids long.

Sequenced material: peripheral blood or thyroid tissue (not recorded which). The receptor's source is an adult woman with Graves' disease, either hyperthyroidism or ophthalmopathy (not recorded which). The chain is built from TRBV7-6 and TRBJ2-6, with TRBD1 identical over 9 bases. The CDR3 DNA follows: TGTGCCAGCAGTGCTAGAGTCGACAGGGGGAGCGGGGCCAACGTCCTGACTTTC. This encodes CASSARVDRGSGANVLTF.